The present TCR beta chain was sequenced within a study of T cell repertoires in cytomegalovirus infection (dated by TCRdb to the late 2010s). Context from the whole study: Alongside well-studied HLA-B-restricted epitopes, the peptide stimulations were aimed at recently identified HLA-C-restricted CMV epitopes, whose presentation resists viral immunomodulation. Donor HLA type was relevant to the analysis, because carriage of CMV infection together with the matching HLA type was indicated by public TCR beta signatures. What the research found in general, with its limitations: The ex vivo response was dominated by HLA-C-restricted CMV-specific TCR beta clonotypes, and the single most frequent clonotype in two of eight donors was supplied by these HLA-C-restricted clonotypes. In both this cohort and an independent 352-donor cohort, the cumulative frequency of public TCR beta family members distinguished carriers of CMV infection plus the relevant HLA type.

This clonotype was detected many times. The target of this receptor is not known. The input lacks base qualities; no much larger clone sits a single base away. Explained via the paper, the treatment or condition label denotes: in vitro stimulation with specific CMV peptide epitopes to enrich CMV-specific T cells. Reads for this sample came from an Illumina HiSeq 1500. The public reads were reprocessed in TCRdb via fastp at Q25 and MiXCR, keeping in-frame beta chains. For every CDR3 protein sequence, its rows merge into one entry that carries the most common genes and DNA. Counted in this sample were roughly 45,000 distinct CDR3 sequences; over 20% of them appeared once. The ten largest clones add up to roughly 89% of the sample. The germline V and J ends show losses of 4 bases and 4 bases respectively, and no gene match explains 10 bases of the junction. The CDR3 runs 16 amino acids, cysteine and phenylalanine included. Only the CDR3 DNA stays, 48 bases, in frame from base 1. In the germline V gene, CDR1 corresponds to WSHSY and CDR2 to SAAADI.

Recombination connected TRBV10-2 to TRBJ2-3, with 8 junctional bases fitting TRBD2. The TCR was taken from a human donor in good health (CMV status not recorded). Some clones in this sample may be carry-over from other donors' samples. This specimen consisted of CD8+ T cells from cultured PBMCs, obtained from culture after CMV antigen stimulation. CDR3 loop: CASSVFGRALSDTQYF. The DNA sequence is as follows: TGCGCCAGCAGTGTATTCGGGAGGGCCTTGTCAGATACGCAGTATTTT.